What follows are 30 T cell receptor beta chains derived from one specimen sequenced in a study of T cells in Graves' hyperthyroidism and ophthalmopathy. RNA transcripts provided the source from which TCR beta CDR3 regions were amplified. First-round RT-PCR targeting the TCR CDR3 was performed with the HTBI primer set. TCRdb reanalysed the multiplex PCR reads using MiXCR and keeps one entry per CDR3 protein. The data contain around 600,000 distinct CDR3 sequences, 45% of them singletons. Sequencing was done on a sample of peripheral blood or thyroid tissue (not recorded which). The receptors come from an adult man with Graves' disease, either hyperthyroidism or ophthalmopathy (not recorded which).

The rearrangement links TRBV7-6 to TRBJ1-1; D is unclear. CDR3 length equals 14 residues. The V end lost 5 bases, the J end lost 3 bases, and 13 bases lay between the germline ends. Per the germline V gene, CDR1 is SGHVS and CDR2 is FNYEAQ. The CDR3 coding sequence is TGTGCCAGCAGCCCTTCCGGGTGGGACACTGAAGCTTTCTTT. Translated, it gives CASSPSGWDTEAFF.

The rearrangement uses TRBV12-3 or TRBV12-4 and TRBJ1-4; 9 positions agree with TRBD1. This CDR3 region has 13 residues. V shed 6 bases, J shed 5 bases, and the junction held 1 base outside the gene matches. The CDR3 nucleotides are TGTGCCAGCAGGGGGACAGGGAATGAAAAACTGTTTTTT. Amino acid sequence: CASRGTGNEKLFF.

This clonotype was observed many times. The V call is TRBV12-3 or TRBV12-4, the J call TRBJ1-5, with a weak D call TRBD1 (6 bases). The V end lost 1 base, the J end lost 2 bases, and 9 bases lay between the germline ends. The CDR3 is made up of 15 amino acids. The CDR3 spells CASSLVAGGNQPQHF. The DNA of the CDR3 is TGTGCCAGCAGTTTAGTGGCAGGGGGCAATCAGCCCCAGCATTTT.

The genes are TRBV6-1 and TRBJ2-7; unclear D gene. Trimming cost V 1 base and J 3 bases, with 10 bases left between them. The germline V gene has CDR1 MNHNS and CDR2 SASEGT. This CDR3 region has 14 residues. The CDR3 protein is CASSEGANLYEQYF. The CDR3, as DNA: TGTGCCAGCAGTGAAGGGGCCAACCTCTACGAGCAGTACTTC.

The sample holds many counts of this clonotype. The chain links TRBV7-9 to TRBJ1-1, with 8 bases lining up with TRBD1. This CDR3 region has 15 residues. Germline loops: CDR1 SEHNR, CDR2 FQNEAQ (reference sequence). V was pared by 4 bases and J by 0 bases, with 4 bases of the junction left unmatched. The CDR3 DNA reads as TGTGCCAGCAGCTCTCGGACAGGGATGAACACTGAAGCTTTCTTT. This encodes CASSSRTGMNTEAFF. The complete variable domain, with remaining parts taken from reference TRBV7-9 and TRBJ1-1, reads DTGVSQNPRHKITKRGQNVTFRCDPISEHNRLYWYRQTLGQGPEFLTYFQNEAQLEKSRLLSDRFSAERPKGSFSTLEIQRTEQGDSAMYLCASSSRTGMNTEAFFGQGTRLTVV.

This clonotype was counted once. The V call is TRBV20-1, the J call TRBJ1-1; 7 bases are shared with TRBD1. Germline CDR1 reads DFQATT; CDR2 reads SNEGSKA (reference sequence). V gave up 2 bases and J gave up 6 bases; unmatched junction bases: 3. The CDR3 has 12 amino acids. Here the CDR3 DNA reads TGCAGTGCTAGATACAGGGGCTCTGAAGCTTTCTTT. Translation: CSARYRGSEAFF.

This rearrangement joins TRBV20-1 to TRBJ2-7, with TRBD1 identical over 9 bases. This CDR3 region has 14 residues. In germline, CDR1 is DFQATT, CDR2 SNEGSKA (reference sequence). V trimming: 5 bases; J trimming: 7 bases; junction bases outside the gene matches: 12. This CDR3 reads CSALGQGSTVEQYF. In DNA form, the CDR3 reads TGCAGTGCTTTGGGACAGGGCTCCACCGTTGAGCAGTACTTC.

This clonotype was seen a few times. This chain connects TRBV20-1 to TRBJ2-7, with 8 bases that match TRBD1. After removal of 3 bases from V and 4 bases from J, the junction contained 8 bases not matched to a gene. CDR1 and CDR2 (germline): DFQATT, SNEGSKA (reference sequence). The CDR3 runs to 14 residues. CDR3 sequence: CSASQDRATYEQYF. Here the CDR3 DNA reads TGCAGTGCTAGTCAGGACAGGGCGACTTACGAGCAGTACTTC.

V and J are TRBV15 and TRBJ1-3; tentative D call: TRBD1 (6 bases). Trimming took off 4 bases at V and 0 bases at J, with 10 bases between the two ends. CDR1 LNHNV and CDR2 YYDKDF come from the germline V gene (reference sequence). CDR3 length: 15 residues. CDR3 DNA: TGTGCCACCAGCAACGGGGACATCTCTGGAAACACCATATATTTT. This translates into CATSNGDISGNTIYF. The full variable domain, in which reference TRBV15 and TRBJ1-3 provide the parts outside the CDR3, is DAMVIQNPRYQVTQFGKPVTLSCSQTLNHNVMYWYQQKSSQAPKLLFHYYDKDFNNEADTPDNFQSRRPNTSFCFLDIRSPGLGDTAMYLCATSNGDISGNTIYFGEGSWLTVV.

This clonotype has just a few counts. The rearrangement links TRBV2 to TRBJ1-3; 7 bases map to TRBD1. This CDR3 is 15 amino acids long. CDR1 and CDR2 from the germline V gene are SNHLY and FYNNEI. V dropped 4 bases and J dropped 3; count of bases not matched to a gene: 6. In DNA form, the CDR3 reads TGTGCCAGCAGTGGTACAGGGGTTAGTGGAAACACCATATATTTT. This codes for CASSGTGVSGNTIYF. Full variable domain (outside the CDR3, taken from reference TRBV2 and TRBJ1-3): EPEVTQTPSHQVTQMGQEVILRCVPISNHLYFYWYRQILGQKVEFLVSFYNNEISEKSEIFDDQFSVERPDGSNFTLKIRSTKLEDSAMYFCASSGTGVSGNTIYFGEGSWLTVV.

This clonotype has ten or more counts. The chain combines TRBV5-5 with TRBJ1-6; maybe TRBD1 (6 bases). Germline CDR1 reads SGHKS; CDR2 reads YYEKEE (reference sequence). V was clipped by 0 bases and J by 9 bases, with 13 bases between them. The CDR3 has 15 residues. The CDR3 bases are TGTGCCAGCAGCTTGGAAGGACAGACCCTTTCACCCCTCCACTTT. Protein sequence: CASSLEGQTLSPLHF. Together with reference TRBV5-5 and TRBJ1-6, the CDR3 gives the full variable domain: DAGVTQSPTHLIKTRGQQVTLRCSPISGHKSVSWYQQVLGQGPQFIFQYYEKEERGRGNFPDRFSARQFPNYSSELNVNALLLGDSALYLCASSLEGQTLSPLHFGNGTRLTVT.

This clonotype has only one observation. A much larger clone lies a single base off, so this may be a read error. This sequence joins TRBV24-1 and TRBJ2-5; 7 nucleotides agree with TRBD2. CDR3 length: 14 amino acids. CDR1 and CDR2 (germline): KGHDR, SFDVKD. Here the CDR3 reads CATRDLSGMGTQYF. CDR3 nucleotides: TGTGCCACCAGGGATTTGAGCGGGATGGGGACCCAGTACTTC.

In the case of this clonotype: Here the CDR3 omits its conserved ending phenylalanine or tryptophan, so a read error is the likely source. CDR3 DNA: TGTGCCAGCAGTGAGAGAGCGGGGGGCTACACCCTC. Protein product: CASSERAGGYTL. The chain is built from TRBV2 and TRBJ1-2; no definite D call. Deletions cut 3 bases from V and 8 bases from J, with 10 bases between. Germline V gene data show CDR1 as SNHLY and CDR2 as FYNNEI. The CDR3 totals 12 residues.

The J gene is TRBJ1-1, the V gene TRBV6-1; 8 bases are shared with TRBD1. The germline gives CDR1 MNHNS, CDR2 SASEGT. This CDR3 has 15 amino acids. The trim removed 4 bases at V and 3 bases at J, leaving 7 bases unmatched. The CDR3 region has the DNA TGTGCCAGCAGTGTAACACCACAGGGGGACACTGAAGCTTTCTTT. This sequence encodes CASSVTPQGDTEAFF.

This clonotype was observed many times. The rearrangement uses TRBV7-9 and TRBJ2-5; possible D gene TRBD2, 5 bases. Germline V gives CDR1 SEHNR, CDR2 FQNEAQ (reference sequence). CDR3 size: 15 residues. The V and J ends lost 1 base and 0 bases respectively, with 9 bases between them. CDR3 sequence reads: CASSLGLAYQETQYF. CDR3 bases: TGTGCCAGCAGCTTAGGCTTAGCGTACCAAGAGACCCAGTACTTC.

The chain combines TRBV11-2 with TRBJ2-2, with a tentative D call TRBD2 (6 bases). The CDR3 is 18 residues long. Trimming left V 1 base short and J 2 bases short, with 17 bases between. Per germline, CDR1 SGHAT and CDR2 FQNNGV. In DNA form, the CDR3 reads TGTGCCAGCAGCTTAGGCCCCAGCGGGTCGTACAACACCGGGGAGCTGTTTTTT. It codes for CASSLGPSGSYNTGELFF.

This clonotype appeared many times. As DNA, the CDR3 is TGCGCCAGCAGGCCCGGGACTACCTCTTACGAGCAGTACTTC. It codes for CASRPGTTSYEQYF. The chain combines TRBV5-1 with TRBJ2-7; 7 nucleotides agree with TRBD2. V shed 5 bases and J 4 bases; nucleotides not matched to a gene: 9. CDR3 length equals 14 residues. Looked up from germline, CDR1 is SGHRS and CDR2 is YFSETQ.

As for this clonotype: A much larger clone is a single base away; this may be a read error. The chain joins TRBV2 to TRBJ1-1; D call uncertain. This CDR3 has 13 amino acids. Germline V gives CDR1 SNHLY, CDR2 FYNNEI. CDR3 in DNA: TGTGCCAGCAATTCCGGAGGGAACACTGGAGCTTTCTTT. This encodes CASNSGGNTGAFF.

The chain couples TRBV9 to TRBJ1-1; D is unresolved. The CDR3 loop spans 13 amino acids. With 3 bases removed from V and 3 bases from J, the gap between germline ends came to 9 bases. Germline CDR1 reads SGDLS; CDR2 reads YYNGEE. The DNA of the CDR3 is TGTGCCAGCAGCGCGATGGTAGACACTGAAGCTTTCTTT. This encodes CASSAMVDTEAFF.

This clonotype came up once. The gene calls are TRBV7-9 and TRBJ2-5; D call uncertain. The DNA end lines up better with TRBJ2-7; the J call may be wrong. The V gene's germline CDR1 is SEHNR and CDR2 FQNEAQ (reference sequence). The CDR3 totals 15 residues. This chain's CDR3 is CASSLGGVIGYEQYF. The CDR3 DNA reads TGTGCCAGCAGCTTAGGGGGTGTGATTGGCTACGAGCAGTACTTC.

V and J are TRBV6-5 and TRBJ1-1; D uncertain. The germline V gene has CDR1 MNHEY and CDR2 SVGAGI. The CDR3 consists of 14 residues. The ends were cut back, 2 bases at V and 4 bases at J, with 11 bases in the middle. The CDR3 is CASSYRAGSTEAFF. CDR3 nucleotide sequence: TGTGCCAGCAGTTACAGGGCTGGGAGCACTGAAGCTTTCTTT.

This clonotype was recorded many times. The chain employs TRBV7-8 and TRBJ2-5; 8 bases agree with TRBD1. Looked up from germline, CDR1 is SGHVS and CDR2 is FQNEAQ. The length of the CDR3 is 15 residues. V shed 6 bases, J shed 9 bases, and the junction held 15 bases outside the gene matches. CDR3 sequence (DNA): TGTGCCAGCAGACCCCCATGGACAGGGTCGGAGGCCCAGTACTTC. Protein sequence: CASRPPWTGSEAQYF.

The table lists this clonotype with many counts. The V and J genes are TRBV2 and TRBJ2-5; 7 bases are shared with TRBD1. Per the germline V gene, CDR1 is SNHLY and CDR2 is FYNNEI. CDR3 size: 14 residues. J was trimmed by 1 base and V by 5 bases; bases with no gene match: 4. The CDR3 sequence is CASSRDRLQETQYF. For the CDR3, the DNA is TGTGCCAGCAGTAGGGACAGACTCCAAGAGACCCAGTACTTC. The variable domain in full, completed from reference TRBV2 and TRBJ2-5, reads EPEVTQTPSHQVTQMGQEVILRCVPISNHLYFYWYRQILGQKVEFLVSFYNNEISEKSEIFDDQFSVERPDGSNFTLKIRSTKLEDSAMYFCASSRDRLQETQYFGPGTRLLVL.

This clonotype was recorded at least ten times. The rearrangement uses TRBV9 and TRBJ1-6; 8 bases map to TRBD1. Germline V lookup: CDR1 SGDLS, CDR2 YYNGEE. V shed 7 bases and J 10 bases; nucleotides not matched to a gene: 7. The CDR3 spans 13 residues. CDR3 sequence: CASGTGPGSPLHF. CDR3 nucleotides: TGTGCCAGCGGGACAGGTCCAGGATCACCCCTCCACTTT.

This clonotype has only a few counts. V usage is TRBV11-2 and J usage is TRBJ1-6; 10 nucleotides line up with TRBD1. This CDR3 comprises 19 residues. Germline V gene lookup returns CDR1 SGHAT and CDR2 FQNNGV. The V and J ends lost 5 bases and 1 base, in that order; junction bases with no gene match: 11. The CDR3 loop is CASSPIRRDRGSYNSPLHF. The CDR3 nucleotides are TGTGCCAGCAGCCCCATTCGGAGGGACAGGGGTTCCTATAATTCACCCCTCCACTTT.

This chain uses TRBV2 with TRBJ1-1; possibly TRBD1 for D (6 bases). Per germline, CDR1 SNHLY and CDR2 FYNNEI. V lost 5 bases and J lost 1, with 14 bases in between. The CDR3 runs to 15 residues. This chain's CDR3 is CASSPNDRRNTEAFF. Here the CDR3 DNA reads TGTGCCAGCAGTCCAAATGACAGGAGGAACACTGAAGCTTTCTTT. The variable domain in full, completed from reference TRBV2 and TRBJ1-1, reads EPEVTQTPSHQVTQMGQEVILRCVPISNHLYFYWYRQILGQKVEFLVSFYNNEISEKSEIFDDQFSVERPDGSNFTLKIRSTKLEDSAMYFCASSPNDRRNTEAFFGQGTRLTVV.

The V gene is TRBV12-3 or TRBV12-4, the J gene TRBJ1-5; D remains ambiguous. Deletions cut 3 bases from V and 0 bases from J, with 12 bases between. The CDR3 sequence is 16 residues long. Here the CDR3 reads CASSFGSGNSNQPQHF. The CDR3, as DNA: TGTGCCAGCAGTTTTGGGTCTGGGAATAGCAATCAGCCCCAGCATTTT.

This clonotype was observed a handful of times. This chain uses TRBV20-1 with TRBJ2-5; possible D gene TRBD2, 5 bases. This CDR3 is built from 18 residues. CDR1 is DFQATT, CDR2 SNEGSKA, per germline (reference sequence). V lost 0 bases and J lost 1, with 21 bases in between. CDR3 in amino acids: CSARDSHDWVDFQETQYF. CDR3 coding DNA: TGCAGTGCTAGAGATTCCCACGACTGGGTGGACTTCCAAGAGACCCAGTACTTC.

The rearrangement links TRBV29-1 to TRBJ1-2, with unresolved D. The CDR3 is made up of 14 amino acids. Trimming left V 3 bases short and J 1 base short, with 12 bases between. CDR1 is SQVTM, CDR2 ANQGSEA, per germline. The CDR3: CSVDPVEDNYGYTF. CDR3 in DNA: TGCAGCGTTGATCCTGTGGAAGATAACTATGGCTACACCTTC.

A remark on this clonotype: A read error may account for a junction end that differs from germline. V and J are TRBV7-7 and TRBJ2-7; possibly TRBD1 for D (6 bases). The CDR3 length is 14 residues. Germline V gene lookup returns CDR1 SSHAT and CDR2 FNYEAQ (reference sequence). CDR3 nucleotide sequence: TGTGCTAGCAGCCCAACAGGGTATTCATACGAGCAGTACTTC. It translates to CASSPTGYSYEQYF.